Below, 8 T cell receptor beta chains from the same sample are listed, as sequenced in a study of blood T cell repertoires in COVID-19. Data came from immunoSEQ multiplex PCR; TCRdb stores just in-frame clones and leaves some out. The data show 84,000 or so clones, around four fifths seen once. The sequenced sample consisted of peripheral blood. All receptors derive from an elderly man with active or convalescent COVID-19.

The V gene is TRBV11-3, the J gene TRBJ1-6, with TRBD1 matching 9 bases. The CDR3 extends over 15 amino acids. Trimming at V came to 2 bases and at J to 7 bases, leaving 3 bases not matched to a gene. The germline CDR1 and CDR2 sequences are SGHNT and YENEEA. For the CDR3, the DNA is TGTGCCAGCAGCTTAATGACAGGGGGGAATTCACCCCTCCACTTT. It specifies CASSLMTGGNSPLHF.

The V call is TRBV6-5, the J call TRBJ1-1; maybe TRBD1 (6 bases). V was pared by 6 bases and J by 4 bases, with 18 bases between. This CDR3 is 15 amino acids long. Germline assignment: CDR1 MNHEY and CDR2 SVGAGI. The CDR3 region is CASSRQQGRGTEAFF. The CDR3 bases are TGTGCCAGCAGCCGACAACAGGGACGGGGCACTGAAGCTTTCTTT.

CDR3 bases: TGCGCCAGCAGCTTGGAAGGGGGGAACACCGGGGAGCTGTTTTTT. This sequence encodes CASSLEGGNTGELFF. This chain connects TRBV5-1 to TRBJ2-2; D possibly corresponds to TRBD1 (6 bases). This CDR3 is built from 15 residues. Germline values: CDR1 SGHRS, CDR2 YFSETQ. The V end was cut by 0 bases, the J end by 1 base, with 7 bases between. Filled out from reference TRBV5-1 and TRBJ2-2, the complete variable domain reads KAGVTQTPRYLIKTRGQQVTLSCSPISGHRSVSWYQQTPGQGLQFLFEYFSETQRNKGNFPGRFSGRQFSNSRSEMNVSTLELGDSALYLCASSLEGGNTGELFFGEGSRLTVL.

This sequence joins TRBV20-1 and TRBJ1-5, with D unclear. The germline V gene has CDR1 DFQATT and CDR2 SNEGSKA (reference sequence). The length of the CDR3 is 15 residues. The V end was cut by 3 bases, the J end by 0 bases, with 12 bases between. CDR3 DNA sequence: TGCAGTGCTAGTGGCCGACGACATAGCAATCAGCCCCAGCATTTT. This encodes CSASGRRHSNQPQHF.

The chain couples TRBV6-6 to TRBJ1-5, with no clear D. The V gene lost 5 bases and the J gene lost 1 base, with 18 bases spanning the gap. Per the germline V gene, CDR1 is MNHNY and CDR2 is SVGAGI (reference sequence). The CDR3 is 17 amino acids. The CDR3 bases are TGTGCCAGCAGTCGTCAATGGGAGGACGGAAGCAATCAGCCCCAGCATTTT. It is translated as CASSRQWEDGSNQPQHF.

The V call is TRBV3-1 (or the pseudogene TRBV3-2), the J call TRBJ2-1, with a weak D call TRBD1 (5 bases). Germline V gene data show CDR1 as LGHDT and CDR2 as YNNKEL (reference sequence). The V gene lost 2 bases and the J gene lost 6 bases, with 20 bases spanning the gap. This CDR3 is built from 17 residues. DNA for the CDR3: TGTGCCAGCAGCCAAAGGCTCCGGGCCAGGGTCGTCAATGAGCAGTTCTTC. The encoded protein is CASSQRLRARVVNEQFF.

The chain recombines TRBV18 with TRBJ2-7; TRBD1 agrees at 12 bases. The CDR3 totals 15 residues. Germline loops: CDR1 KGHSH, CDR2 LQKENI. The V and J ends lost 5 bases and 0 bases, in that order; junction bases with no gene match: 2. Here the CDR3 DNA reads TGTGCCAGCTCAGGGGGACAGGGGGCCTCCTACGAGCAGTACGTC. This translates into CASSGGQGASYEQYV.

The genes are TRBV10-1 and TRBJ1-4, with a tentative D call TRBD1 (6 bases). The CDR3 sequence is 14 residues long. V lost 5 bases and J 10 bases, leaving 17 bases between the germline ends. The germline gives CDR1 WNHNN, CDR2 SYGVQD (reference sequence). In nucleotides, the CDR3 is TGCGCCAGCAGTTTTCAAAGGGGGAACGGAAAACTGTTTTTT. Translation gives CASSFQRGNGKLFF.